Listed below are T cell receptor beta chains from one sample, sequenced in a study of blood T cell repertoires in COVID-19. Profiling relied on immunoSEQ multiplex PCR, and the TCRdb table lists in-frame clones only, not all of them. The table includes approximately 170,000 clones, about 87% detected once. Sequenced sample: peripheral blood. These receptor sequences come from a man between 60 and 75 years old with acute or convalescent COVID-19. Each CDR3 is given with its conserved first and last residue. The order of the fields is clone size, D gene, V gene, J gene, CDR3 DNA, CDR3 protein. D genes are given only for firm matches. Where a row states a size, it is once, few, many or the class of an expanded clone; other rows omit it.

clone size: .
D gene: .
V gene: TRBV7-8
J gene: TRBJ2-5
CDR3 DNA: TGTGCCAGCAGCCTTTACAGGGGACTGGAGACCCAGTACTTC
CDR3 protein: CASSLYRGLETQYF

clone size: .
D gene: TRBD2
V gene: TRBV5-1
J gene: TRBJ2-5
CDR3 DNA: TGCGCCAGCAGCTCGGGACTAGCGCGGGAGACCCAGTACTTC
CDR3 protein: CASSSGLARETQYF

clone size: .
D gene: .
V gene: TRBV6-5
J gene: TRBJ1-5
CDR3 DNA: TGTGCCAGCAGTTACTCGAGAGGGAATAATCAGCCCCAGCATTTT
CDR3 protein: CASSYSRGNNQPQHF

clone size: .
D gene: .
V gene: TRBV15
J gene: TRBJ1-2
CDR3 DNA: TGTGCCACCAGCAGAGATCGAGGCAGGGACTTAAACTATGGCTACACCTTC
CDR3 protein: CATSRDRGRDLNYGYTF

clone size: .
D gene: .
V gene: TRBV3-1/TRBV3-2
J gene: TRBJ1-2
CDR3 DNA: TGTGCCAGCAGCCAGTACGGCCAGGACAGCCTGTATGGCTACACCTTC
CDR3 protein: CASSQYGQDSLYGYTF

clone size: .
D gene: .
V gene: TRBV7-6
J gene: TRBJ1-3
CDR3 DNA: TGTGCCAGCAGCTTACAAGCAGGGGGAAACACCATATATTTT
CDR3 protein: CASSLQAGGNTIYF

clone size: once
D gene: .
V gene: TRBV19
J gene: TRBJ1-2
CDR3 DNA: TGTGCCAGTATTCTATGGCTTCGGGGGATTTATGGCTACACCTTC
CDR3 protein: CASILWLRGIYGYTF

clone size: .
D gene: .
V gene: TRBV29-1
J gene: TRBJ2-5
CDR3 DNA: TGCAGCGTTGGGGCGGCGGGGTCGGAGACCCAGTACTTC
CDR3 protein: CSVGAAGSETQYF

clone size: once
D gene: TRBD2
V gene: TRBV6-2/TRBV6-3
J gene: TRBJ2-5
CDR3 DNA: TGTGCCAGCAGCCCTACTAGCGGGGGGGCCAGGGAGACCCAGTACTTC
CDR3 protein: CASSPTSGGARETQYF

clone size: .
D gene: TRBD1
V gene: TRBV5-6
J gene: TRBJ2-5
CDR3 DNA: TGTGCCAGCAGCGCCCCGACAGGGGGCAGGGAGACCCAGTACTTC
CDR3 protein: CASSAPTGGRETQYF

clone size: once
D gene: TRBD1
V gene: TRBV2
J gene: TRBJ1-1
CDR3 DNA: TGTGCCAGCACCGACACAGGGGGGGTTGGTGAAGCTTTCTTT
CDR3 protein: CASTDTGGVGEAFF

clone size: .
D gene: .
V gene: TRBV7-3
J gene: TRBJ1-1
CDR3 DNA: TGTGCCAGCAGTTTACAGTCCATGAACACTGAAGCTTTCTTT
CDR3 protein: CASSLQSMNTEAFF

clone size: .
D gene: .
V gene: TRBV9
J gene: TRBJ2-5
CDR3 DNA: TGTGCCAGCAGCGTAGGGGCTAGCAGGGAGACCCAGTACTTC
CDR3 protein: CASSVGASRETQYF

clone size: .
D gene: .
V gene: TRBV5-6
J gene: TRBJ2-5
CDR3 DNA: TGTGCCAGCAGCCGAACGAGTGCCCAGTACTTC
CDR3 protein: CASSRTSAQYF

clone size: .
D gene: TRBD2
V gene: TRBV27
J gene: TRBJ2-1
CDR3 DNA: TGTGCCAGCTCCAGCGGGAGAACCAGGGATGAGCAGTTCTTC
CDR3 protein: CASSSGRTRDEQFF

clone size: .
D gene: .
V gene: TRBV29-1
J gene: TRBJ2-3
CDR3 DNA: TGCAGCCTGGGGGGGGCGGATACGCAGTATTTT
CDR3 protein: CSLGGADTQYF

clone size: .
D gene: TRBD1
V gene: TRBV5-4
J gene: TRBJ1-6
CDR3 DNA: TGTGCCAGCAGCCCCGCTTTGGACAGGGATTCACCCCTCCACTTT
CDR3 protein: CASSPALDRDSPLHF

clone size: .
D gene: TRBD2
V gene: TRBV7-7
J gene: TRBJ2-1
CDR3 DNA: TGTGCCAGCAGCCTGGGAGGCGGGGGGCTAAATGAGCAGTTCTTC
CDR3 protein: CASSLGGGGLNEQFF

clone size: .
D gene: .
V gene: TRBV3-1/TRBV3-2
J gene: TRBJ2-6
CDR3 DNA: TGTGCCAGCCTCTCGGGATCTGGGGCCAACGTCCTGACTTTC
CDR3 protein: CASLSGSGANVLTF

clone size: .
D gene: .
V gene: TRBV15
J gene: TRBJ1-2
CDR3 DNA: TGTGCCACCAGCAGCGCGGACAGTAACTATGGCTACACCTTC
CDR3 protein: CATSSADSNYGYTF

clone size: .
D gene: TRBD2
V gene: TRBV11-2
J gene: TRBJ2-2
CDR3 DNA: TGTGCCAGCAGCCAAAGGCTAGCGGGATTGTTTTTT
CDR3 protein: CASSQRLAGLFF

clone size: .
D gene: TRBD2
V gene: TRBV7-2
J gene: TRBJ2-2
CDR3 DNA: TGTGCCAGCAGATCGGGGGGGACGAACACCGGGGAGCTGTTTTTT
CDR3 protein: CASRSGGTNTGELFF

clone size: .
D gene: .
V gene: TRBV3-1/TRBV3-2
J gene: TRBJ2-1
CDR3 DNA: TGTGCCAGCAGCCCAGGGTACAATGAGCAGTTCTTC
CDR3 protein: CASSPGYNEQFF

clone size: .
D gene: .
V gene: TRBV11-2
J gene: TRBJ2-3
CDR3 DNA: TGTGCCAGCAGCTTGGGCGTTGGCGCTAGCACAGATACGCAGTATTTT
CDR3 protein: CASSLGVGASTDTQYF

clone size: .
D gene: .
V gene: TRBV4-3
J gene: TRBJ1-1
CDR3 DNA: TGCGCCAGCAGCCAATCGGGGAACACTGAAGCTTTCTTT
CDR3 protein: CASSQSGNTEAFF

clone size: .
D gene: TRBD1
V gene: TRBV27
J gene: TRBJ2-7
CDR3 DNA: TGTGCCAGCAGTTTAGTTGGGACAGGGTTCTACGAGCAGTACTTC
CDR3 protein: CASSLVGTGFYEQYF

clone size: .
D gene: .
V gene: TRBV11-3
J gene: TRBJ1-3
CDR3 DNA: TGTGCCAGCAGCTTAGGGGGCCCTGGAAACACCATATATTTT
CDR3 protein: CASSLGGPGNTIYF

clone size: .
D gene: TRBD2
V gene: TRBV15
J gene: TRBJ2-2
CDR3 DNA: TGTGCCACCAGCAGAGCCGGACTAGCGGGAGTATCGGGCGGGGAGCTGTTTTTT
CDR3 protein: CATSRAGLAGVSGGELFF